Below, 27 T cell receptor beta chains from the same sample are listed, as sequenced in a study of OX40 agonist ivuxolimab in advanced cancers. Clones were sequenced by immunoSEQ multiplex PCR, and TCRdb holds only the in-frame ones, with some missing. There are over 70,000 clones in the sample; around 89% occur only once, and around 7% lies in the top ten. This material consisted of CD4+ or CD8+ T cells sorted from blood, taken in a trial of the OX40 agonist ivuxolimab. These receptors all stem from an adult with an advanced solid tumor such as melanoma, head and neck, liver or kidney cancer.

V gene TRBV4-2 combines with J gene TRBJ2-7, with 7 bases aligning to TRBD2. Germline assignment: CDR1 LGHNA and CDR2 YNFKEQ. This CDR3 contains 15 residues. After removal of 1 base from V and 0 bases from J, the junction contained 3 bases not matched to a gene. The CDR3 DNA follows: TGTGCCAGCAGCCAAGTAGCGGGTATCTCCTACGAGCAGTACTTC. Its translation is CASSQVAGISYEQYF.

The gene calls are TRBV30 and TRBJ1-4; D ambiguous. There are 14 residues in the CDR3. V was pared by 5 bases and J by 0 bases, with 10 bases between. Germline CDR1 reads GTSNPN; CDR2 reads SVGIG (reference sequence). DNA for the CDR3: TGTGCCTGGGACCCCGGGTCAACTAATGAAAAACTGTTTTTT. It is translated as CAWDPGSTNEKLFF.

To note about this clone: A far bigger clonotype differs at one base, so this is likely a read error. The same CDR3 is also encoded by other DNA sequences in this sample. In DNA, the CDR3 is TGTGCCAGCTCACCAAACACCGGGGAGCTGTTTTTT. Its translation is CASSPNTGELFF. The chain is built from TRBV18 and TRBJ2-2; D unclear. Germline CDR1 KGHSH, CDR2 LQKENI. CDR3 size: 12 residues. V lost 2 bases and J lost 2, with 0 bases in between.

The chain joins TRBV5-4 to TRBJ1-1; D is possibly TRBD1 (6 bases). Trimming cost V 5 bases and J 7 bases, with 12 bases left between them. Looked up from germline, CDR1 is SGHNT and CDR2 is YYREEE (reference sequence). The CDR3 has 12 residues. CDR3 sequence reads: CASREGQFEAFF. The DNA for the CDR3 is TGTGCCAGCAGAGAAGGACAGTTTGAAGCTTTCTTT.

This clone was counted a single time. The chain carries TRBV10-1 and TRBJ1-6; D is unclear. Looked up from germline, CDR1 is WNHNN and CDR2 is SYGVQD (reference sequence). V gave up 6 bases and J gave up 7 bases, with 10 bases separating them. The CDR3 is 13 amino acids. The DNA of the CDR3 is TGCGCCAGCAGCGCCGCACCCAATTCACCCCTCCACTTT. This gives the protein CASSAAPNSPLHF.

The chain employs TRBV10-1 and TRBJ2-1; D gene unclear. The germline V gene encodes CDR1 WNHNN and CDR2 SYGVQD (reference sequence). The CDR3 runs to 14 residues. Trimming shortened V by 2 bases and J by 5 bases, and 10 bases separated the two germline ends. CDR3 sequence reads: CASSEPLGNNEQFF. For the CDR3, the DNA is TGCGCCAGCAGTGAGCCCCTGGGGAACAATGAGCAGTTCTTC.

V and J are TRBV29-1 and TRBJ2-6; 7 nucleotides align to TRBD2. The CDR3 runs to 16 residues. The ends lost 4 bases at V and 0 bases at J; junction bases unmatched: 6. Germline V gene data show CDR1 as SQVTM and CDR2 as ANQGSEA. In DNA, the CDR3 is TGCAGCGTTGTATCGGGGGGTACCTCTGGGGCCAACGTCCTGACTTTC. Translated: CSVVSGGTSGANVLTF.

The chain is built from TRBV21-1 and TRBJ2-2; TRBD2, as called in the table, went unchecked against the DNA. TRBV21-1 counts as a pseudogene. CDR3 length: 16 residues. The CDR3 DNA sequence: TGTGCCAGCAGCAAGGGACTAGCTGTAGGCACCGGGGAGCTGTTTTTT. This gives the protein CASSKGLAVGTGELFF.

The chain combines TRBV28 with TRBJ2-7, with D maybe TRBD1 (5 bases). Germline-derived CDR1 and CDR2 are MDHEN and SYDVKM. V was cut by 4 bases and J by 3 bases, with 16 bases left in between. CDR3 length: 15 amino acids. The CDR3 is CASSSPRTLGYEQYF. The CDR3 DNA is TGTGCCAGCAGTTCACCTCGGACATTAGGCTACGAGCAGTACTTC.

The chain links TRBV5-6 to TRBJ2-7; D perhaps matches TRBD1 (6 bases). The CDR3 sequence is 14 residues long. The germline V and J ends were trimmed by 2 bases and 4 bases, with 13 bases remaining between them. Looked up from germline, CDR1 is SGHDT and CDR2 is YYEEEE. The CDR3 region is CASSLTSTGYEQYF. CDR3 nucleotide sequence: TGTGCCAGCAGCTTAACGTCTACAGGGTACGAGCAGTACTTC.

The table lists this clone with a count of one. The V call is TRBV2, the J call TRBJ1-5; unclear D gene. The CDR3 runs to 14 residues. Germline CDR1 SNHLY, CDR2 FYNNEI. Trimming took 3 bases from V and 7 from J, leaving 13 bases between them. The CDR3 region has the DNA TGTGCCAGCAGTGATGAGGGCCCGCACCAGCCCCAGCATTTT. Protein: CASSDEGPHQPQHF. Variable domain in full (rest from reference TRBV2 and TRBJ1-5): EPEVTQTPSHQVTQMGQEVILRCVPISNHLYFYWYRQILGQKVEFLVSFYNNEISEKSEIFDDQFSVERPDGSNFTLKIRSTKLEDSAMYFCASSDEGPHQPQHFGDGTRLSIL.

Written as DNA, the CDR3 is TGCGCCAGCAGCCTCACCCCGGGTGCGTATGCGACCTACGAGCAGTACTTC. It is translated as CASSLTPGAYATYEQYF. The chain joins TRBV4-1 to TRBJ2-7; no definite D call. The V end lost 4 bases, the J end lost 2 bases, and 21 bases lay between the germline ends. The CDR3 contains 17 residues. Germline loops: CDR1 MGHRA, CDR2 YSYEKL.

This chain connects TRBV6-1 to TRBJ2-7; 12 bases are shared with TRBD1. V lost 3 bases, J lost 5 bases, and 14 bases stayed unmatched. The CDR3 sequence is 18 residues long. Per germline, CDR1 MNHNS and CDR2 SASEGT. CDR3 protein: CASSDRDRGHLNVDEQYF. The CDR3, as DNA: TGTGCCAGCAGTGACCGGGACAGGGGGCATTTAAACGTCGACGAGCAGTACTTC.

The chain combines TRBV4-1 with TRBJ2-6; the D is unclear. V lost 4 bases, J lost 9 bases, and 7 bases lay in between. The CDR3 is 12 residues long. Germline V gives CDR1 MGHRA, CDR2 YSYEKL. CDR3 DNA sequence: TGCGCCAGCAGCCTCATGTTCAACGTCCTGACTTTC. Residues: CASSLMFNVLTF.

The chain uses TRBV19 and TRBJ1-1, with 7 bases lining up with TRBD1. The CDR3 is 13 residues long. V lost 4 bases, J lost 5 bases, and 4 bases stayed unmatched. CDR1 and CDR2 from the germline V gene are LNHDA and SQIVND (reference sequence). The CDR3: CASSTTGTTEAFF. For the CDR3, the DNA is TGTGCCAGTAGTACGACAGGGACTACTGAAGCTTTCTTT.

This clone was recorded once. One junction end disagrees with the germline gene, perhaps due to a read error. The genes are TRBV6-5 and TRBJ1-2, with 8 bases identical to TRBD1. There are 15 residues in the CDR3. Germline lookup yields CDR1 MNHEY and CDR2 SVGAGI. The CDR3 spells CASSYSINGQGGLAF. In DNA form, the CDR3 reads TGTGCCAGCAGTTACTCAATTAATGGACAGGGAGGTCTGGCCTTC.

The gene calls are TRBV18 and TRBJ1-1; D is possibly TRBD1 (6 bases). The ends were cut back, 0 bases at V and 3 bases at J, with 11 bases in the middle. The CDR3 is 15 amino acids. Germline loops: CDR1 KGHSH, CDR2 LQKENI. The CDR3 nucleotides read TGTGCCAGCTCACCACCAGGGGGGGCTGACACTGAAGCTTTCTTT. This sequence encodes CASSPPGGADTEAFF.

The CDR3 nucleotides read TGTGCCAGCAGCTTATGGGCCGACTACGAGCAGTACTTC. The encoded protein is CASSLWADYEQYF. V gene TRBV7-9 combines with J gene TRBJ2-7; D unresolved. V lost 2 bases to trimming and J lost 3 bases, with 8 bases between them. This CDR3 has 13 amino acids. CDR1 and CDR2 (germline): SEHNR, FQNEAQ (reference sequence).

This clone is a singleton in its sample. The V gene is TRBV2, the J gene TRBJ2-3; D may correspond to TRBD1 or TRBD2 (5 bases each). Germline V gene sequence: CDR1 SNHLY, CDR2 FYNNEI. V shed 6 bases and J shed 12 bases, with 28 bases lying between them. CDR3 size: 16 residues. The CDR3 region has the DNA TGTGCCAGCAGAATGACACTGGAGGACGGATGGGGCCGCCAGTATTTT. Translation gives CASRMTLEDGWGRQYF. The full variable domain, with the rest looked up from reference TRBV2 and TRBJ2-3, is EPEVTQTPSHQVTQMGQEVILRCVPISNHLYFYWYRQILGQKVEFLVSFYNNEISEKSEIFDDQFSVERPDGSNFTLKIRSTKLEDSAMYFCASRMTLEDGWGRQYFGPGTRLTVL.

This clone came up once. The chain couples TRBV4-1 to TRBJ1-5; D unclear. Per the germline V gene, CDR1 is MGHRA and CDR2 is YSYEKL. Trimming cost V 1 base and J 1 base, with 17 bases left between them. The CDR3 extends over 18 amino acids. CDR3 bases: TGCGCCAGCAGCCAAGGAAGTGGCGGGCTTTTGAGCAATCAGCCCCAGCATTTT. Amino acids: CASSQGSGGLLSNQPQHF.

The genes are TRBV11-2 and TRBJ2-7; D gene ambiguous. With 1 base removed from V and 7 bases from J, the gap between germline ends came to 5 bases. The germline V gene has CDR1 SGHAT and CDR2 FQNNGV. This CDR3 is 11 amino acids long. CDR3 region: CASSLGVEQYF. The CDR3 region has the DNA TGTGCCAGCAGCTTAGGAGTGGAGCAGTACTTC. The full variable domain, in which reference TRBV11-2 and TRBJ2-7 provide the parts outside the CDR3, is EAGVAQSPRYKIIEKRQSVAFWCNPISGHATLYWYQQILGQGPKLLIQFQNNGVVDDSQLPKDRFSAERLKGVDSTLKIQPAKLEDSAVYLCASSLGVEQYFGPGTRLTVT.

This clone was seen a single time. The chain joins TRBV6-1 to TRBJ2-7, with 11 bases matching TRBD1. Germline CDR1 is MNHNS and CDR2 is SASEGT. The junction had 4 bases not matched to a gene; V was cut back by 0 bases and J by 3 bases. The CDR3 has 16 amino acids. The CDR3 reads CASSEAAGQGGYEQYF. In DNA form, the CDR3 reads TGTGCCAGCAGTGAAGCCGCGGGACAGGGGGGCTACGAGCAGTACTTC.

The chain recombines TRBV19 with TRBJ1-5; D might be TRBD1 (5 bases). CDR3 length: 15 amino acids. Germline CDR1 is LNHDA and CDR2 is SQIVND (reference sequence). Trimming stripped 3 bases from V and 7 bases from J, with 16 bases between. The CDR3 nucleotides read TGTGCCAGTAGTATTTCGAGAAGGGGCGAACAGCCCCAGCATTTT. It codes for CASSISRRGEQPQHF.

This sequence joins TRBV5-1 and TRBJ2-1; the D call may be TRBD1 or TRBD2 (5 bases each). Trimming took off 4 bases at V and 0 bases at J, with 14 bases between the two ends. Germline V gives CDR1 SGHRS, CDR2 YFSETQ. This CDR3 has 16 residues. CDR3 in DNA: TGCGCCAGCAGCGAGGGACGGATAAGCTCCTACAATGAGCAGTTCTTC. It is translated as CASSEGRISSYNEQFF.

The chain links TRBV6-5 to TRBJ2-7; perhaps TRBD2 as D (5 bases). The germline gives CDR1 MNHEY, CDR2 SVGAGI. V lost 8 bases to trimming and J lost 4 bases, with 15 bases between them. The CDR3 runs 13 residues. The CDR3 region has the DNA TGTGCCAGCGGCCACGGAGGCCTATACGAGCAGTACTTC. Its protein product is CASGHGGLYEQYF.

Note on this clone: A junction end diverges from the germline sequence, so it may reflect a read error. This chain uses TRBV5-8 with TRBJ1-2; no clear D gene. The CDR3 sequence is 12 residues long. Germline V gene lookup returns CDR1 SGHTS and CDR2 YDEGEE. CDR3 in amino acids: CAGSPGHYGYTF. In DNA form, the CDR3 reads TGTGCCGGCAGCCCCGGTCACTATGGCTACACCTTC.

The V gene is TRBV30, the J gene TRBJ2-6; 7 bases map to TRBD1. Per germline, CDR1 GTSNPN and CDR2 SVGIG (reference sequence). CDR3 length: 17 amino acids. With V trimmed by 0 bases and J by 0 bases, 5 bases remained unmatched. The CDR3 DNA reads TGTGCCTGGAGTGTACAGGGGTACCACTCTGGGGCCAACGTCCTGACTTTC. Translated, it gives CAWSVQGYHSGANVLTF.